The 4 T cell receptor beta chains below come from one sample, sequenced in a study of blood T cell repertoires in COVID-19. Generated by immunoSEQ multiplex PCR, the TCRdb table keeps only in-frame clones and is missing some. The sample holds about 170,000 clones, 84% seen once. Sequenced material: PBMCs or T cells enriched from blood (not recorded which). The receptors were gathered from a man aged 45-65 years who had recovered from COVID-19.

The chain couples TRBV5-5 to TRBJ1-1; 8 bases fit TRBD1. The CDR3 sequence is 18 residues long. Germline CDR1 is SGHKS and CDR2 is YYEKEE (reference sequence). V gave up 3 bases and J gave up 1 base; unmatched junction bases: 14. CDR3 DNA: TGTGCCAGCAGCTCCATTCCAGGGCCAGGGGGCCGGAACACTGAAGCTTTCTTT. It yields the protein CASSSIPGPGGRNTEAFF. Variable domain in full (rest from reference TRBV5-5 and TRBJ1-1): DAGVTQSPTHLIKTRGQQVTLRCSPISGHKSVSWYQQVLGQGPQFIFQYYEKEERGRGNFPDRFSARQFPNYSSELNVNALLLGDSALYLCASSSIPGPGGRNTEAFFGQGTRLTVV.

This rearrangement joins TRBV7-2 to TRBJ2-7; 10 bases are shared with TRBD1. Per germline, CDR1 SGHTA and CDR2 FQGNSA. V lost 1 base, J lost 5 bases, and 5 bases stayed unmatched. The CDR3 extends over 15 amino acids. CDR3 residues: CASSLGGTGVNEQYF. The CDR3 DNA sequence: TGTGCCAGCAGCTTAGGGGGGACAGGGGTTAACGAGCAGTACTTC.

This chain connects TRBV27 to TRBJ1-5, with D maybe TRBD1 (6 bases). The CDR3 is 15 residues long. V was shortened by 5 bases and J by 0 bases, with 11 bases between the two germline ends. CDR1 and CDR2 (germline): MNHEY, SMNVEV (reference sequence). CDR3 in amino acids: CASSRNRDSNQPQHF. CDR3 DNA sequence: TGTGCCAGCAGTCGAAACAGGGATAGCAATCAGCCCCAGCATTTT.

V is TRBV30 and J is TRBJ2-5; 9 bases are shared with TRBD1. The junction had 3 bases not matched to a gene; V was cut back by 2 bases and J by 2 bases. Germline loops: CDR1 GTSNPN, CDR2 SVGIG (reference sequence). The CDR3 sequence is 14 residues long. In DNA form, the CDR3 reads TGTGCCTGGAGTCAGGGACAGGGTCAAGAGACCCAGTACTTC. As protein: CAWSQGQGQETQYF.